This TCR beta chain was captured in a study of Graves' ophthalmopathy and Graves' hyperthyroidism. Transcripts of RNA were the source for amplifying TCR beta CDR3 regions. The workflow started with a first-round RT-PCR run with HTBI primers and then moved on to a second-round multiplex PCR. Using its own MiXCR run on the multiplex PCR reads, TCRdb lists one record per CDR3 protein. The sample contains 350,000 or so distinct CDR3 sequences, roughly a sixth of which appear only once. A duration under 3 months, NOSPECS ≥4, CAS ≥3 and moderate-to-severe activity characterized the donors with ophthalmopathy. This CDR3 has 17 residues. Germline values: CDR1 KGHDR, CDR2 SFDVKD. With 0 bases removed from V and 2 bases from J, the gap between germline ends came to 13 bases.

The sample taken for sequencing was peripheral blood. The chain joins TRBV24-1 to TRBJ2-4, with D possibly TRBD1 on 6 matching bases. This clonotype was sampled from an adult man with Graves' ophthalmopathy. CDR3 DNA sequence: TGTGCCACCAGTGATTTGAGGACAGCCAGTTCCAAAAACATTCAGTACTTC. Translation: CATSDLRTASSKNIQYF.